The present entry profiles one T cell receptor (beta chain) with its context. Its cognate antigen has yet to be identified. No clone much larger than this one lies a single base away; base qualities are absent. Deletion took 5 bases off V and 4 bases off J, with a span of 14 bases between the germline ends. The CDR3 starts with the cysteine, ends with the phenylalanine, and has 13 residues. The read is trimmed to its CDR3 DNA, 39 bases read in frame from base 1. The germline V gene (reference sequence) yields GTSNPN for CDR1 and SVGIG for CDR2. This record belongs to a study of blood T cell repertoires in COVID-19 (dated by TCRdb to between 2020 and 2021). The study in broad terms: The collaborator samples originated in the United States, Italy and Spain and spanned the acute and convalescent phases of COVID-19. The repertoires were released in a freely available public database intended as a resource for research on the immune response to SARS-CoV-2. A de-identified subject ID, COVID-19 status, age in years and sex were almost always included in the sample metadata. The prospective study material was composed of cDNA or gDNA derived from T cells, B-cell-depleted T cells, or PBMCs. Subjects who had been exposed to COVID-19, were actively infected with it, or had recovered from it provided the deeply sampled blood TCRbeta repertoires that made up the dataset. Where HLA class I and class II types were available, the types were taken from metadata supplied by the sample provider, not from assay-based typing. Samples came from the ongoing ImmuneRACE study (first 160 participants) plus 1,254 subjects from 6 global collaborators.

TCRbeta CDR3 regions were amplified from genomic DNA by means of the immunoSEQ Assay, a bias-controlled multiplex PCR. Turning to the authors' computational methods: Nucleated cell counts per sample were estimated from amplification of reference gene primers within the assay. Sequence reads were collapsed and filtered to measure the absolute abundance of every unique TCRbeta CDR3 rearrangement. For each sample, productive Simpson clonality was calculated as the square root of Simpson's diversity index across productive rearrangements. Imported from immuneACCESS, the table was reduced by TCRdb to in-frame sequences with V and J called. These copies leave out some clones; in studies compared against another copy, an unresolved V gene accounts for under half, and the cause of the remainder is not known. The D gene and trimming were derived from the DNA, and the V and J assignments and clone size from that table. This sample gives about 230,000 clones in total; over 65% of them show up just once. Clones ranked in the top ten supply approximately 2.6% of the sample.

Results the study describes overall, beyond this receptor: The amount of clinical and demographic metadata varied by source and participant and was provided uncurated.

Whole blood was collected in K2EDTA tubes by collaborating institutions according to the institutions' own protocols. For TCRbeta analysis, collaborators shipped samples as frozen whole blood, isolated PBMCs, or DNA extracted from either of those sample types. The material sequenced was peripheral blood. This sequence originates from a woman between 65 and 79 years old with active or convalescent COVID-19. The sequence is built from TRBV30 and TRBJ1-2, with a weak D call of TRBD1 (6 bases match). This receptor has the CDR3 CAWGQRTLYGYTF. The DNA sequence follows: TGTGCCTGGGGACAGAGGACACTCTATGGCTACACCTTC.